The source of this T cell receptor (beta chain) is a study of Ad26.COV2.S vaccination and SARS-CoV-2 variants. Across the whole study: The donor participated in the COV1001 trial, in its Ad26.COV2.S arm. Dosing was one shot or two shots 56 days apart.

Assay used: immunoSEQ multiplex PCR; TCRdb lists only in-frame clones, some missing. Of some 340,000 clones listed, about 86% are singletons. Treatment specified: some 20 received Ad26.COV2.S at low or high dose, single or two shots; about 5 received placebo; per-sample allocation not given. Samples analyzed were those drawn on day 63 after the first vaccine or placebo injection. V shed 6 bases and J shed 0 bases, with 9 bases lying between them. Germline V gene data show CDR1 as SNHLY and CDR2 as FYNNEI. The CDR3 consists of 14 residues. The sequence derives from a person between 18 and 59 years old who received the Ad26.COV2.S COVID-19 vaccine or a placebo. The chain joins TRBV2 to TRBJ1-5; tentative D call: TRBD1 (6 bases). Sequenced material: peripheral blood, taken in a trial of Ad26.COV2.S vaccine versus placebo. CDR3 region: CASRGAPSNQPQHF. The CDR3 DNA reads TGTGCCAGCAGGGGGGCGCCTAGCAATCAGCCCCAGCATTTT.